The entry that follows covers one TCR beta chain sequence. Its antigen is undetermined. The sample comes from a study of cytomegalovirus exposure and HLA in healthy donors. The overall study: An analysis done earlier identified approximately 120 million unique TCR beta sequences from about 179 million T cells. General study points: Most TCR sequences were rare, but some public TCRs occurred in many donors. Fewer N-insertions (relative to the approximately 700-donor mean) were reportedly seen in an Asian-associated ancestry cluster in a later analysis. By HLA locus, TCR association rates varied in a later analysis, with DRB1 showing the most and HLA-C the fewest.

Looked up from germline, CDR1 is SNHLY and CDR2 is FYNNEI. V was shortened by 4 bases and J by 5 bases, with 11 bases between the two germline ends. The CDR3 sequence is 13 residues long. A multiplex PCR was run with 60 Vbeta primers and 13 Jbeta primers. The data were produced by immunoSEQ multiplex PCR, yet TCRdb's version contains in-frame clones alone and is incomplete. The sample has 95,000 to 150,000 clones, roughly 60% seen once. The TCR was taken from a middle-aged man in good health and CMV-seropositive. The gene calls are TRBV2 and TRBJ1-1; no clear D. Sequencing was done on a sample of PBMCs. Written as DNA, the CDR3 is TGTGCCAGCAGTGGAATAAGGGAGACTGAAGCTTTCTTT. Protein: CASSGIRETEAFF.